This T cell receptor (beta chain) was captured in a study of T cells in Graves' hyperthyroidism and ophthalmopathy. V lost 2 bases and J 5 bases, leaving 15 bases between the germline ends. Germline V gene sequence: CDR1 DFQATT, CDR2 SNEGSKA (reference sequence). The CDR3 spans 14 residues. RNA transcripts provided the source from which TCR beta CDR3 regions were amplified. An initial round of RT-PCR targeting the TCR CDR3 relied on the HTBI primer set. TCRdb reprocessed the multiplex PCR reads with MiXCR, giving one entry per CDR3 protein. The sample lists almost 50,000 distinct CDR3 sequences, 54% occurring once.

The sequenced sample was peripheral blood or thyroid tissue (not recorded which). The chain is built from TRBV20-1 and TRBJ2-5; D perhaps matches TRBD2 (7 bases). The source of this sequence is a man aged 18-30 years with Graves' hyperthyroidism. The CDR3 loop reads CSARPRGGGETQYF. CDR3 nucleotide sequence: TGCAGTGCTAGACCGAGGGGGGGCGGCGAGACCCAGTACTTC.